These T cell receptor beta chains were read from a single sample in a study of blood T cell repertoires in COVID-19. Assay: immunoSEQ multiplex PCR; the TCRdb copy retains only in-frame clones and omits some. The sample lists roughly 20,000 clones, 70% to 90% seen once, with approximately 31% in the top ten. Sequencing was done on a sample of peripheral blood. These receptor sequences come from a human donor with active COVID-19. The donor label of this sample is uncertain. The conserved cysteine and the conserved F or W are not part of the CDR3 here. D genes are given only for firm matches.

D	V	J	CDR3
-	TRBV27	TRBJ2-7	ASSFLARVGYEQY
-	TRBV7-2	TRBJ1-1	ASSQTIPSEAF
-	TRBV12-3/TRBV12-4	TRBJ2-1	ASELGGAEQF
TRBD1	TRBV28	TRBJ2-5	ASSSGTGVSRQETQY
TRBD2	TRBV2	TRBJ2-3	ASSERGGLAVTDTQY
-	TRBV2	TRBJ2-7	AGSRVAGLSGEQY
TRBD2	TRBV6-2/TRBV6-3	TRBJ2-3	ASRPSGGSTDTQY
-	TRBV18	TRBJ1-6	ASSPPGGGRLNSPLH
TRBD2	TRBV11-3	TRBJ2-7	ASSPGLAGYSYEQY
-	TRBV9	TRBJ2-2	ASSVESQRNTGELF
-	TRBV7-8	TRBJ1-6	ASSLARQGISPLH
-	TRBV29-1	TRBJ2-5	SVESPARGSQETQY
-	TRBV14	TRBJ2-7	ASSLQGGKQY
TRBD1	TRBV5-1	TRBJ1-2	ASSFRADRGGYT
TRBD1	TRBV7-8	TRBJ2-1	ASSKRTGSDEQF
TRBD1	TRBV7-9	TRBJ2-7	ASSLAGQDFGGY
-	TRBV5-4	TRBJ1-2	ASSPMGGAQADGYT
TRBD1	TRBV28	TRBJ1-5	ASWTGAPNQPQH
TRBD1	TRBV30	TRBJ2-7	AWSGHRGRKQY
-	TRBV3-1/TRBV3-2	TRBJ2-5	ASSQAGNQETQY
-	TRBV11-3	TRBJ1-1	ASTPGGGGNTEAF
-	TRBV18	TRBJ2-5	ASSPIQGPQETQY
-	TRBV6-1	TRBJ1-2	ASSESGDYGYT
-	TRBV5-6	TRBJ1-6	ASSRGEGNSPLH
TRBD2	TRBV7-8	TRBJ2-1	ASTKGAGGTYNEQF
TRBD1	TRBV19	TRBJ2-3	ASSVGTDTDTQY
-	TRBV2	TRBJ2-3	ASSMLGGGSTDTQY
TRBD1	TRBV4-2	TRBJ1-2	ASSQEQPLGGSYGYT
TRBD1	TRBV6-6	TRBJ2-5	ASSWVTGEETQY
-	TRBV29-1	TRBJ2-7	SVDRAGEQY
-	TRBV6-5	TRBJ1-1	ASSSRTISDEAF
TRBD2	TRBV7-9	TRBJ2-7	ASSLAAGVEQY
-	TRBV7-9	TRBJ2-5	ASSSSLGGGTQY
-	TRBV12-3/TRBV12-4	TRBJ2-5	ASTPGDPETQY
-	TRBV5-1	TRBJ2-5	ASSLDTGPQETQY
-	TRBV27	TRBJ2-3	ASSFTVRESSTDTQY
TRBD2	TRBV3-1/TRBV3-2	TRBJ2-4	ASSDGTSGSYIQY
-	TRBV2	TRBJ2-4	ASSTQGAKNIQY
-	TRBV3-1/TRBV3-2	TRBJ2-5	ASSHGATGSRQETQY
-	TRBV6-2/TRBV6-3	TRBJ1-1	ASSNSGVRAEAF
TRBD1	TRBV4-3	TRBJ2-7	ASSQEGQGQGPYEQY
TRBD1	TRBV4-1	TRBJ1-5	ASSQYRGDSNQPQH
-	TRBV6-1	TRBJ2-3	ASSEWAAPSTDTQY
TRBD2	TRBV19	TRBJ2-3	ASSPMTSGGSTDTQY
-	TRBV4-2	TRBJ2-1	ASSKTLGALFNEQF
-	TRBV4-1	TRBJ2-3	ASSPTGLSTDTQY
-	TRBV4-3	TRBJ2-2	ASSHLFRQGSNTGELF
-	TRBV5-1	TRBJ2-7	ASSLTGLNEQY
TRBD2	TRBV7-2	TRBJ2-1	ASSLARLAGGPHEQF
TRBD2	TRBV6-5	TRBJ2-3	ASSHGAGGPDTQY
TRBD1	TRBV5-1	TRBJ2-7	ASSLDRGHEQY
-	TRBV4-1	TRBJ2-7	ASSQDLAALYEQY
-	TRBV7-2	TRBJ2-1	ASSPSKALYNEQF
-	TRBV19	TRBJ2-3	ASSINTDTQY